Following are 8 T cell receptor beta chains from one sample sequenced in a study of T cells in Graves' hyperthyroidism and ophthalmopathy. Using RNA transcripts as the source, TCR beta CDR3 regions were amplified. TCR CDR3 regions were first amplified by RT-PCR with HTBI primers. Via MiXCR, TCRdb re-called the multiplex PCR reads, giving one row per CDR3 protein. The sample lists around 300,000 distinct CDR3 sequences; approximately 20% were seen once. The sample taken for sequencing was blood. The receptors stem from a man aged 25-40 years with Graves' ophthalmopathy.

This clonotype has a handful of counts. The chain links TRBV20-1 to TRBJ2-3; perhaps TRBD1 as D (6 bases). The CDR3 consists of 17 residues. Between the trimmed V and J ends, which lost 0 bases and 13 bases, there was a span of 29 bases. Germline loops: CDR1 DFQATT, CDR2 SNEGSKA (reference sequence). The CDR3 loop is CSARDSPAPLHRALEYF. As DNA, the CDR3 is TGCAGTGCTAGAGACTCTCCAGCTCCTCTCCACAGGGCCCTTGAGTATTTT.

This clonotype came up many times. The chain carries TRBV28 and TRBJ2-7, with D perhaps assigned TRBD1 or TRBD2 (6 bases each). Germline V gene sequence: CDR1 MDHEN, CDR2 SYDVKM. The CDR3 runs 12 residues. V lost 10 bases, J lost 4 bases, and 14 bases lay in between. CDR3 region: CATDTGRYEQYF. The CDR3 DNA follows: TGTGCCACTGATACAGGGAGGTACGAGCAGTACTTC.

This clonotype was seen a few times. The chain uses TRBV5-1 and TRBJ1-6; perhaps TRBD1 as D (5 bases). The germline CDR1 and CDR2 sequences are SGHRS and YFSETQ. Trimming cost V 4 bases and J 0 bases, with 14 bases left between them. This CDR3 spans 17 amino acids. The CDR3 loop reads CASSPAGTSSYNSPLHF. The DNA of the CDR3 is TGCGCCAGCAGCCCGGCGGGGACCAGCTCCTATAATTCACCCCTCCACTTT.

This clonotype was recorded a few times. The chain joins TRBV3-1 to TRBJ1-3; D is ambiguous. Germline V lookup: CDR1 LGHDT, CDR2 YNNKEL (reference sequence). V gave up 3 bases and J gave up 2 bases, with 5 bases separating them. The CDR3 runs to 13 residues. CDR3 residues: CASSQGAGNTIYF. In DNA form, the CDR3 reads TGTGCCAGCAGCCAGGGCGCTGGAAACACCATATATTTT. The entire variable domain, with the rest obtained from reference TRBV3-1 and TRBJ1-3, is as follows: DTAVSQTPKYLVTQMGNDKSIKCEQNLGHDTMYWYKQDSKKFLKIMFSYNNKELIINETVPNRFSPKSPDKAHLNLHINSLELGDSAVYFCASSQGAGNTIYFGEGSWLTVV.

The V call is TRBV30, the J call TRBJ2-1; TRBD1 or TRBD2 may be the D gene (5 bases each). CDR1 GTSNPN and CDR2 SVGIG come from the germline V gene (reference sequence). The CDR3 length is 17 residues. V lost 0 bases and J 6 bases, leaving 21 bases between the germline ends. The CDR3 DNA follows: TGTGCCTGGAGTGTAGCCCCCGGGACCCCCCGTGGCAATGAGCAGTTCTTC. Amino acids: CAWSVAPGTPRGNEQFF.

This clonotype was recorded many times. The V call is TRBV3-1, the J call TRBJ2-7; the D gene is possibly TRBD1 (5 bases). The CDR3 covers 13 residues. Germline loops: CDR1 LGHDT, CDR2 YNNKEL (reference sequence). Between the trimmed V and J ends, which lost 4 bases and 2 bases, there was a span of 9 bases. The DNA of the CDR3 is TGTGCCAGCAGCCGGGGCAGACCCTACGAGCAGTACTTC. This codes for CASSRGRPYEQYF.

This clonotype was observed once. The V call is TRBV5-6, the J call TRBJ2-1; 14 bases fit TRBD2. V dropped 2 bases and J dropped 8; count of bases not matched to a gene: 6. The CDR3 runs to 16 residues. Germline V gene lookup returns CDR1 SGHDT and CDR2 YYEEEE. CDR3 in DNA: TGTGCCAGCAGCTTTCCGACTAGCGGGAGGGATGATGAGCAGTTCTTC. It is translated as CASSFPTSGRDDEQFF. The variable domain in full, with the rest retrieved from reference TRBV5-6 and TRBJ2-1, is DAGVTQSPTHLIKTRGQQVTLRCSPKSGHDTVSWYQQALGQGPQFIFQYYEEEERQRGNFPDRFSGHQFPNYSSELNVNALLLGDSALYLCASSFPTSGRDDEQFFGPGTRLTVL.

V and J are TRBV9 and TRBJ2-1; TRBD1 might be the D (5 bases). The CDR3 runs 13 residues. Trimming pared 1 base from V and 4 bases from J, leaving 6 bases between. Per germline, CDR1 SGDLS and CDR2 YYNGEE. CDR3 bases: TGTGCCAGCAGCGTAACAGGTTACAATGAGCAGTTCTTC. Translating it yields CASSVTGYNEQFF.